What follows are 18 T cell receptor beta chains derived from one specimen sequenced in a study of cytomegalovirus exposure and HLA in healthy donors. Primers for the PCR totalled 60 Vbeta and 13 Jbeta. Some clones are missing from TCRdb's copy, which holds only in-frame ones; the method was immunoSEQ multiplex PCR. This table has about 100,000 clones, 79% appearing once. Sequenced material: PBMCs. These receptors were taken from a woman aged 40 to 49 in good health and CMV-seronegative.

The rearrangement joins TRBV7-9 to TRBJ2-5, with D possibly matching TRBD1 (6 bases). CDR1 is SEHNR and CDR2 is FQNEAQ in the germline V gene (reference sequence). The germline V and J ends were trimmed by 5 bases and 4 bases, with 11 bases remaining between them. The CDR3 loop spans 13 amino acids. The CDR3 spells CASSITGPETQYF. The CDR3 coding sequence is TGTGCCAGCAGCATAACAGGGCCAGAGACCCAGTACTTC.

V usage is TRBV6-9 and J usage is TRBJ2-5; 10 bases line up with TRBD1. The end of the DNA is better explained by TRBJ2-7, so the J call may be wrong. The CDR3 length is 13 residues. Germline V gives CDR1 MNHGY, CDR2 SVAAGI. The CDR3 bases are TGTGCCAGGGGACAGGGGAAACTATACGAGCAGTACTTC. It is translated as CARGQGKLYEQYF.

The chain has TRBV7-6 and TRBJ1-1; TRBD1 matches at 9 bases. This CDR3 contains 16 residues. Germline trimming cut 1 base from V and 5 bases from J; bases unmatched to any gene: 8. Germline V gene lookup returns CDR1 SGHVS and CDR2 FNYEAQ. Written as DNA, the CDR3 is TGTGCCAGCAGCTTAGTGCAACCGGGACAGGGTACTGAAGCTTTCTTT. Its translation: CASSLVQPGQGTEAFF.

The CDR3 nucleotides read TGTGCCAGCAGCCGGGCAGGGTTGGCCGGGGAGCTGTTTTTT. Translating gives CASSRAGLAGELFF. V usage is TRBV7-2 and J usage is TRBJ2-2; D might be TRBD1 (5 bases). Germline loops: CDR1 SGHTA, CDR2 FQGNSA. The V gene lost 5 bases and the J gene lost 6 bases, with 13 bases spanning the gap. The CDR3 sequence is 14 residues long.

This clone has more than one count but fewer than ten. The genes are TRBV5-1 and TRBJ2-1, with 7 bases fitting TRBD1. The CDR3 has 15 amino acids. The J segment lost 4 bases and the V segment lost 2 bases, leaving 6 bases of the junction unmatched. The germline V gene has CDR1 SGHRS and CDR2 YFSETQ. CDR3 amino acids: CASSFIPDRYNEQFF. CDR3 nucleotides: TGCGCCAGCAGCTTTATCCCGGACAGGTACAATGAGCAGTTCTTC.

The chain joins TRBV19 to TRBJ2-5; D perhaps matches TRBD2 (6 bases). V lost 2 bases and J lost 1, with 8 bases in between. Germline lookup yields CDR1 LNHDA and CDR2 SQIVND (reference sequence). The CDR3 spans 14 residues. CDR3 bases: TGTGCCAGTAGTATAATGGGACTCCAAGAGACCCAGTACTTC. Translated, it gives CASSIMGLQETQYF.

V is TRBV7-2 and J is TRBJ2-7; D not resolved. The germline gives CDR1 SGHTA, CDR2 FQGNSA. This CDR3 has 13 amino acids. The V gene lost 1 base and the J gene lost 3 bases, with 7 bases spanning the gap. CDR3 amino acids: CASSLGGDYEQYF. Written as DNA, the CDR3 is TGTGCCAGCAGCTTAGGAGGAGACTACGAGCAGTACTTC.

The chain combines TRBV16 with TRBJ2-5, with a possible D match to TRBD2 (7 bases). V dropped 3 bases and J dropped 2 bases, with 13 bases sitting between them. CDR1 and CDR2 from the germline V gene are KGHSY and FQNENV. CDR3 length: 15 amino acids. CDR3 sequence: CASSQRGGEQETQYF. The CDR3 DNA reads TGTGCCAGCAGCCAGAGGGGGGGCGAACAAGAGACCCAGTACTTC.

This clone came up a few times. The genes are TRBV27 and TRBJ1-2; weak D call: TRBD1 (6 bases). V was clipped by 6 bases and J by 2 bases, with 13 bases between them. This CDR3 has 14 amino acids. CDR1 is MNHEY and CDR2 is SMNVEV in the germline V gene (reference sequence). The CDR3, as DNA: TGTGCCAGCAGGCAACAGGGTGTGAACTATGGCTACACCTTC. This encodes CASRQQGVNYGYTF.

This clone was recorded a few times. The chain has TRBV28 and TRBJ2-7; 10 bases are a match to TRBD1. V shed 3 bases, J shed 0 bases, and the junction held 5 bases outside the gene matches. From germline, CDR1 is MDHEN and CDR2 SYDVKM. This CDR3 contains 16 residues. CDR3 DNA sequence: TGTGCCAGCAGTTTCACCGGGACAGGGGACTCCTACGAGCAGTACTTC. This codes for CASSFTGTGDSYEQYF.

The rearrangement uses TRBV19 and TRBJ2-1; 7 bases are a match to TRBD1. CDR3 size: 14 residues. Per germline, CDR1 LNHDA and CDR2 SQIVND (reference sequence). With V trimmed by 5 bases and J by 6 bases, 7 bases remained unmatched. For the CDR3, the DNA is TGTGCCAGTAGTTCATGGACAGGAATCAATGAGCAGTTCTTC. Protein product: CASSSWTGINEQFF.

The DNA for the CDR3 is TGCGCCAGCAGCACCTTCGGTAGGGGCTACCTAGGAGGCTACACCTTC. As protein: CASSTFGRGYLGGYTF. The genes are TRBV4-3 and TRBJ1-2; a possible D gene is TRBD1 (5 bases). Per germline, CDR1 LGHNA and CDR2 YSLEER. The V gene lost 5 bases and the J gene lost 8 bases, with 24 bases spanning the gap. The CDR3 has 16 amino acids.

The chain has TRBV2 and TRBJ2-3; D unclear. Germline V gives CDR1 SNHLY, CDR2 FYNNEI. CDR3 length: 12 amino acids. V was clipped by 0 bases and J by 5 bases, with 3 bases between them. The CDR3 sequence is CASSEARDTQYF. CDR3 DNA: TGTGCCAGCAGTGAAGCGAGAGATACGCAGTATTTT.

Of note for this clone: One end of the junction does not line up with germline, which may come from a read error. The chain couples TRBV28 to TRBJ1-1, with D hard to call. This CDR3 region has 11 residues. Germline CDR1 and CDR2: MDHEN and SYDVKM. In DNA, the CDR3 is TGTGCCAGCAGTTCCTACGGAGCGTGGCGATTT. Protein: CASSSYGAWRF.

The V gene is TRBV7-2, the J gene TRBJ2-7, with 7 bases identical to TRBD2. With 1 base clipped from V and 0 bases from J, the junction kept 3 bases outside the gene matches. The CDR3 runs to 15 residues. CDR1 SGHTA and CDR2 FQGNSA come from the germline V gene. The CDR3 loop is CASSLVGGSSYEQYF. The CDR3 DNA sequence: TGTGCCAGCAGCTTAGTCGGGGGGAGCTCCTACGAGCAGTACTTC.

The rearrangement uses TRBV10-3 and TRBJ2-7, with 16 positions matching TRBD2. This CDR3 comprises 16 residues. Germline V lookup: CDR1 ENHRY, CDR2 SYGVKD. V lost 2 bases, J lost 5 bases, and 3 bases stayed unmatched. The CDR3 region has the DNA TGTGCCATCAGTGAGCCCGGGACTAGCGGGAGGGACGAGCAGTACTTC. This encodes CAISEPGTSGRDEQYF.

The chain uses TRBV11-2 and TRBJ1-3; no firm D call. The germline gives CDR1 SGHAT, CDR2 FQNNGV. The CDR3 length is 15 residues. Trimming removed 0 bases from V and 3 bases from J, with 9 bases in between. The CDR3 nucleotides are TGTGCCAGCAGCTTAGAAGGAGAGTATGGAAACACCATATATTTT. Encoded protein: CASSLEGEYGNTIYF.

The chain links TRBV15 to TRBJ1-2; TRBD1 matches at 8 bases. CDR3 length equals 15 residues. The trim removed 1 base at V and 6 bases at J, leaving 7 bases unmatched. The V gene's germline CDR1 is LNHNV and CDR2 YYDKDF (reference sequence). CDR3: CATSRVRGQANGYTF. Written as DNA, the CDR3 is TGTGCCACCAGCAGAGTTCGGGGACAGGCGAATGGCTACACCTTC.